Following are 5 T cell receptor beta chains from one sample sequenced in a study of blood T cell repertoires in COVID-19. Sequencing was performed with immunoSEQ multiplex PCR; in TCRdb, only in-frame clones are kept and a portion is missing. Of under 70,000 clones listed, approximately 90% were seen once; the top ten hold 10%. Sample: PBMCs or T cells enriched from blood (not recorded which). The receptors derive from a woman between 35 and 50 years old who had recovered from COVID-19.

V gene TRBV2 combines with J gene TRBJ1-1; 8 positions agree with TRBD1. CDR1 and CDR2 (germline): SNHLY, FYNNEI. With 6 bases clipped from V and 6 bases from J, the junction kept 18 bases outside the gene matches. This CDR3 contains 17 residues. In DNA form, the CDR3 reads TGTGCCAGCAGCCCTCTCCTGGGCCTCACAGGGGGAGCTGAAGCTTTCTTT. Residues: CASSPLLGLTGGAEAFF.

With regard to this clone: The germline gene is not matched at one end of the junction; a read error may be the cause. This chain links TRBV27 with TRBJ2-1; a possible D gene is TRBD2 (6 bases). Germline V CDR1 and CDR2: MNHEY, SMNVEV (reference sequence). The CDR3 is 14 amino acids. Here the CDR3 DNA reads TGTGCCAACCACACGCGGGACTCCCACAATGAGCAGTTCTTC. It translates to CANHTRDSHNEQFF.

The chain joins TRBV5-1 to TRBJ1-3, with 9 bases fitting TRBD1. CDR1 and CDR2 from the germline V gene are SGHRS and YFSETQ. This CDR3 comprises 17 residues. Germline trimming cut 0 bases from V and 2 bases from J; bases unmatched to any gene: 6. CDR3 nucleotides: TGCGCCAGCAGCTTGGAGGGACAGGGAGTGCCTGGAAACACCATATATTTT. Amino acid sequence: CASSLEGQGVPGNTIYF.

V usage is TRBV6-5 and J usage is TRBJ2-5, with TRBD2 matching 10 bases. With V trimmed by 1 base and J by 6 bases, 8 bases remained unmatched. Per the germline V gene, CDR1 is MNHEY and CDR2 is SVGAGI. CDR3 length: 16 amino acids. Here the CDR3 reads CASSYFSSGGKKTQYF. CDR3 coding DNA: TGTGCCAGCAGTTACTTTTCTAGCGGGGGTAAAAAGACCCAGTACTTC.

The chain recombines TRBV9 with TRBJ1-4, with a weak D call TRBD1 (6 bases). CDR1 and CDR2 (germline): SGDLS, YYNGEE. CDR3 size: 16 residues. V was pared by 3 bases and J by 0 bases, with 12 bases between. The CDR3 region is CASSARGAATNEKLFF. CDR3 DNA sequence: TGTGCCAGCAGCGCCCGGGGGGCAGCAACTAATGAAAAACTGTTTTTT.